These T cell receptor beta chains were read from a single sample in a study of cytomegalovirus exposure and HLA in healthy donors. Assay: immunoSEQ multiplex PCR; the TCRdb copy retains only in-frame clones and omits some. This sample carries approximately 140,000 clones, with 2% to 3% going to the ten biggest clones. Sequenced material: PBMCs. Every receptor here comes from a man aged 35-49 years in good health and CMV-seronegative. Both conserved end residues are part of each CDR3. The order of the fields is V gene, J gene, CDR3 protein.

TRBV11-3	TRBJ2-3	CASSLRQGTQYF
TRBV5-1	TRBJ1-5	CASSLTGGKGNQPQHF
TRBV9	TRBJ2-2	CASSVVRGELFF
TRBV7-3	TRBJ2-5	CASSPGLVGPQETQYF
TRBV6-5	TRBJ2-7	CAVHRGAGYEQYF
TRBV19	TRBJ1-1	CASSPGQGTEAFF
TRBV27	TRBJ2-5	CASSLAPGGGGDPRETQYF
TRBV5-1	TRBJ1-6	CASSLWALRDMSSPLHF
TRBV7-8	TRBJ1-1	CASSLDRGAGDRYTEAFF
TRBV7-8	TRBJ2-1	CASSVGTSGGVREQFF
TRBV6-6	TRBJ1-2	CASSPEGYGGGYTF
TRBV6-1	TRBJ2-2	CASRGVLDTGELFF
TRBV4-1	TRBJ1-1	CASSYVPQGMFVNTEAFF
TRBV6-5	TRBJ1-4	CASSRDRNEKLFF
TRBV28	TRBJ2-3	CASNRGSGGAADTQYF
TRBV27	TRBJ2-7	CASSLFFQGSYEQYF
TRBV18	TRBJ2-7	CASSPGGGYEQYF
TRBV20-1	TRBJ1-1	CSATGNTEAFF
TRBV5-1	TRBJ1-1	CASTTGGMNTEAFF
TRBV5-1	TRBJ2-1	CASSLASGRIYNEQFF
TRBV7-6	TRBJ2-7	CASSPRAGGYEQYF
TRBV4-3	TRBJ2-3	CASSQELAVSTDTQYF
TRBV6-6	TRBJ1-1	CASSPQTGIMNTEAFF
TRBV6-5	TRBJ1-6	CASSRSSGYNSPLHF
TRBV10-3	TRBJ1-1	CAIRARTGGNTEAFF
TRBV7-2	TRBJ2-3	CASSSRQGGFTDTQYF
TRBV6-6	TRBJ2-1	CASSLSGDYNEQFF
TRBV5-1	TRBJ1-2	CASSLTSGQGTGGYTF
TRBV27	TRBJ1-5	CASSLGTEGNQPQHF
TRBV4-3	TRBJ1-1	CASSQDPTGLTEAFF
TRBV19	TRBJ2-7	CASRLSFGGGPYEQYF
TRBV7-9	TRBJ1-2	CASSLWTGFNYGYTF
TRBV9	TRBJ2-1	CASSVGDNPYNEQFF
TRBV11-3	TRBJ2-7	CASSSPGSYEQYF
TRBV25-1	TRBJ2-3	CASSEWGQSTDTQYF
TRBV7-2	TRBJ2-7	CASSFQRGVRGEQYF
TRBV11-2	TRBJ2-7	CASSPASGTREQYF